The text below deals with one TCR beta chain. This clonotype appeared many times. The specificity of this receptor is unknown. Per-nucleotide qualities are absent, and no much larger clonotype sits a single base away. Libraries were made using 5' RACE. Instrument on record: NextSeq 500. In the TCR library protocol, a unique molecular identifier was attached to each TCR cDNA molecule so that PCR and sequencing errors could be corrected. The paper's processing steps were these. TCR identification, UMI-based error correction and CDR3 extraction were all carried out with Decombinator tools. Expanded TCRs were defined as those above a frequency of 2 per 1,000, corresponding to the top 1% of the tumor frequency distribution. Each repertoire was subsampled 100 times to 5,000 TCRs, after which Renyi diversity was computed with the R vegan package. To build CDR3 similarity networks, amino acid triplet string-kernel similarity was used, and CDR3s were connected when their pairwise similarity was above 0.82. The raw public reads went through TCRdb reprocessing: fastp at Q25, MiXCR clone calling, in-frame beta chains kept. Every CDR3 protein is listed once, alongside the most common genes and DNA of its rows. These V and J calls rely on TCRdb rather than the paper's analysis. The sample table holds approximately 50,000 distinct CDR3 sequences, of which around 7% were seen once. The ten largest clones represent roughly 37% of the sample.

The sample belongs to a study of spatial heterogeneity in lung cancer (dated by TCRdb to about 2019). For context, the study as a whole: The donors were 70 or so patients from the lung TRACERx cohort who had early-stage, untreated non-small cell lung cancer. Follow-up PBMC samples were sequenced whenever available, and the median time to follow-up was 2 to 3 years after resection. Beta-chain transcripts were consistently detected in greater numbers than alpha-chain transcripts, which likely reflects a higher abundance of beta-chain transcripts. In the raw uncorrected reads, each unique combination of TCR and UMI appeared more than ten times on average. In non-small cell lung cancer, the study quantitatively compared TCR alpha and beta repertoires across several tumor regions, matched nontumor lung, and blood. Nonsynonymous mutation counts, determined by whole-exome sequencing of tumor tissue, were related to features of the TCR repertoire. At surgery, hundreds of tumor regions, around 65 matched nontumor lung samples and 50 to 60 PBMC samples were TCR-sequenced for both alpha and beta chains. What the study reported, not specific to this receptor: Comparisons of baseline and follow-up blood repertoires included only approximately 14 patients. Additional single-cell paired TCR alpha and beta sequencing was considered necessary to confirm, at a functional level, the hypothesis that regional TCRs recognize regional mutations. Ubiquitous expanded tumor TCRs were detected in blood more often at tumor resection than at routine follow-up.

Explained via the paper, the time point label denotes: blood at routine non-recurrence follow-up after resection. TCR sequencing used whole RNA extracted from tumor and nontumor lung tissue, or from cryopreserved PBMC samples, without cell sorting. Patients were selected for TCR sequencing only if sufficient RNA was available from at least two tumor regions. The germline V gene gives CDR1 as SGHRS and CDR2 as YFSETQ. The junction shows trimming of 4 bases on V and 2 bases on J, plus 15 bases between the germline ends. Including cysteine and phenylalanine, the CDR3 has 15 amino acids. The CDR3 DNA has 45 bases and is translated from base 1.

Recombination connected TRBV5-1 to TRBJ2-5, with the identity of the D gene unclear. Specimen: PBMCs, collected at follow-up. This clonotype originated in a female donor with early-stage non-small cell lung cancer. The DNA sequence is TGCGCCAGCAGCCCAAACTACAGATCGCAAGAGACCCAGTACTTC. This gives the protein CASSPNYRSQETQYF.